Sequencing of this T cell receptor beta chain was carried out in a study of blood T cells in healthy people across ages. Points from the study as a whole: Without sorted subsets, naive and antigen-experienced compartments could not be conclusively compared.

Isolated per sample were at least 6 million PBMCs. To note about this clonotype: The antigen is unknown.

CDR1 is SEHNR and CDR2 is FQNEAQ in the germline V gene (reference sequence). This CDR3 is built from 14 residues. V shed 4 bases and J 8 bases; nucleotides not matched to a gene: 8. Using a J-beta primer mix together with a sample-barcoded 5' primer, a second PCR was run for about 7 to 12 cycles. One entry per CDR3 protein, called by TCRdb with MiXCR from the 5' RACE reads. The sample records 1,800,000 or so distinct CDR3 sequences, about two fifths being singletons. This TCR derives from a human donor in good health. This chain uses TRBV7-9 with TRBJ2-4; 7 bases line up with TRBD2. Sequencing was performed on blood. CDR3 coding DNA: TGTGCCAGCAGCTCTGGGGGGGAAGTCTACATTCAGTACTTC. This sequence encodes CASSSGGEVYIQYF.